A single sample is the source of the 29 T cell receptor beta chains below, sequenced in a study of monozygotic twins with cystic fibrosis. Sequencing used immunoSEQ multiplex PCR; TCRdb keeps in-frame clones, though not all of them. The data contain tens of thousands of clones, 84% of them seen just once; the ten biggest clones take up roughly 1.5%. What was sequenced was blood. The receptors were sampled from a girl aged 2 to 9 with cystic fibrosis.

CDR3 nucleotide sequence: TGTGCCTGGAGGGAGGGGGGACTAGGTGGCTACACCTTC. Protein product: CAWREGGLGGYTF. The chain joins TRBV30 to TRBJ1-2; possibly TRBD1 for D (6 bases). The CDR3 is 13 amino acids. Trimming left V 3 bases short and J 7 bases short, with 15 bases between. Germline CDR1 GTSNPN, CDR2 SVGIG (reference sequence). The variable domain in full, with the rest retrieved from reference TRBV30 and TRBJ1-2, is SQTIHQWPATLVQPVGSPLSLECTVEGTSNPNLYWYRQAAGRGLQLLFYSVGIGQISSEVPQNLSASRPQDRQFILSSKKLLLSDSGFYLCAWREGGLGGYTFGSGTRLTVV.

The V gene is TRBV5-4, the J gene TRBJ2-6; D perhaps matches TRBD1 (7 bases). This CDR3 spans 17 amino acids. Germline CDR1 reads SGHNT; CDR2 reads YYREEE (reference sequence). Trimming stripped 2 bases from V and 2 bases from J, with 14 bases between. The CDR3 protein is CASSFKSRGAGANVLTF. The DNA for the CDR3 is TGTGCCAGCAGCTTTAAGAGCAGGGGGGCTGGGGCCAACGTCCTGACTTTC.

The chain carries TRBV7-2 and TRBJ1-2; possibly TRBD1 for D (5 bases). The CDR3 totals 13 residues. Germline assignment: CDR1 SGHTA and CDR2 FQGNSA. Trimming took 4 bases from V and 3 from J, leaving 9 bases between them. CDR3 residues: CASSSGGHYGYTF. The CDR3 DNA reads as TGTGCCAGCAGCTCGGGGGGTCACTATGGCTACACCTTC.

This clone was counted a single time. The V call is TRBV4-2, the J call TRBJ1-1, with 11 positions matching TRBD1. Germline loops: CDR1 LGHNA, CDR2 YNFKEQ. V dropped 0 bases and J dropped 5; count of bases not matched to a gene: 8. The CDR3 length is 17 residues. The CDR3 nucleotides read TGTGCCAGCAGCCAAGATGTTGGACAGGGGGCGTGGACTGAAGCTTTCTTT. Its protein is CASSQDVGQGAWTEAFF.

The chain combines TRBV19 with TRBJ2-3; tentatively, D is TRBD2 (5 bases). Germline V lookup: CDR1 LNHDA, CDR2 SQIVND (reference sequence). The CDR3 is 14 amino acids. V lost 3 bases, J lost 1 base, and 8 bases lay in between. The CDR3 nucleotides read TGTGCCAGTAGTATCCTGAGGGGCACAGATACGCAGTATTTT. Protein product: CASSILRGTDTQYF. The full variable domain, completed using reference TRBV19 and TRBJ2-3, is DGGITQSPKYLFRKEGQNVTLSCEQNLNHDAMYWYRQDPGQGLRLIYYSQIVNDFQKGDIAEGYSVSREKKESFPLTVTSAQKNPTAFYLCASSILRGTDTQYFGPGTRLTVL.

The chain is built from TRBV5-1 and TRBJ2-3, with 11 bases identical to TRBD2. The germline CDR1 and CDR2 sequences are SGHRS and YFSETQ. The junction had 4 bases not matched to a gene; V was cut back by 4 bases and J by 0 bases. The CDR3 runs 16 residues. This chain's CDR3 is CASSRRLAGSTDTQYF. As DNA, the CDR3 is TGCGCCAGCAGCCGAAGACTAGCGGGGAGCACAGATACGCAGTATTTT.

The chain recombines TRBV5-4 with TRBJ1-6, with a possible D match to TRBD1 (5 bases). V was cut by 0 bases and J by 0 bases, with 10 bases left in between. This CDR3 has 17 amino acids. The germline CDR1 and CDR2 sequences are SGHNT and YYREEE (reference sequence). The CDR3 region is CASSLAGASSYNSPLHF. The CDR3 DNA is TGTGCCAGCAGCTTGGCCGGGGCCAGCTCCTATAATTCACCCCTCCACTTT.

This clone was seen just once. The chain links TRBV30 to TRBJ1-2, with TRBD1 matching 10 bases. This CDR3 comprises 15 residues. The ends lost 4 bases at V and 4 bases at J; junction bases unmatched: 9. Per germline, CDR1 GTSNPN and CDR2 SVGIG (reference sequence). The CDR3 loop reads CAWMALTGGFYGYTF. CDR3 bases: TGTGCCTGGATGGCCCTGACAGGGGGCTTCTATGGCTACACCTTC.

The chain recombines TRBV6-5 with TRBJ1-2, with 11 bases that match TRBD1. CDR3 size: 15 residues. V lost 6 bases, J lost 5 bases, and 8 bases stayed unmatched. Germline CDR1 reads MNHEY; CDR2 reads SVGAGI. The CDR3 DNA follows: TGTGCCAGCAGCCCCTCCGGGACAGGGGGATATGGCTACACCTTC. This encodes CASSPSGTGGYGYTF.

The chain recombines TRBV5-1 with TRBJ2-7, with 8 bases lining up with TRBD1. Germline V gives CDR1 SGHRS, CDR2 YFSETQ. The CDR3 consists of 14 residues. The V and J ends lost 2 bases and 5 bases, in that order; junction bases with no gene match: 6. For the CDR3, the DNA is TGCGCCAGCAGCTTCGGACAGGGAAAGAACGAGCAGTACTTC. Protein: CASSFGQGKNEQYF. Looking up the rest from reference TRBV5-1 and TRBJ2-7 gives the full variable domain: KAGVTQTPRYLIKTRGQQVTLSCSPISGHRSVSWYQQTPGQGLQFLFEYFSETQRNKGNFPGRFSGRQFSNSRSEMNVSTLELGDSALYLCASSFGQGKNEQYFGPGTRLTVT.

This chain links TRBV4-3 with TRBJ2-2; D is uncertain. The germline gives CDR1 LGHNA, CDR2 YSLEER. The CDR3 covers 13 residues. V dropped 5 bases and J dropped 6 bases, with 10 bases sitting between them. DNA for the CDR3: TGCGCCAGCAGCACCCTGATCCCCGGGGAGCTGTTTTTT. Translating it yields CASSTLIPGELFF.

The chain is built from TRBV15 and TRBJ1-2, with 10 positions matching TRBD1. J lost 3 bases, V lost 2 bases, and 6 bases had no gene match. Germline V gene lookup returns CDR1 LNHNV and CDR2 YYDKDF (reference sequence). This CDR3 region has 16 residues. CDR3 coding DNA: TGTGCCACCAGCAGACCCGGGACAGGGGACGACTATGGCTACACCTTC. Its protein is CATSRPGTGDDYGYTF.

This clone was seen only a few times. The genes are TRBV10-3 and TRBJ2-7; D remains unclear. Germline loops: CDR1 ENHRY, CDR2 SYGVKD. The CDR3 runs 12 residues. Between the trimmed V and J ends, which lost 8 bases and 5 bases, there was a span of 13 bases. The CDR3 nucleotides are TGTGCCATCGCCTTTGGATGGAACGAGCAGTACTTC. Protein sequence: CAIAFGWNEQYF.

This rearrangement joins TRBV5-1 to TRBJ2-3; D perhaps matches TRBD1 (5 bases). CDR3 length: 14 residues. The germline V and J ends were trimmed by 4 bases and 0 bases, with 9 bases remaining between them. CDR1 is SGHRS, CDR2 YFSETQ, per germline. The CDR3 protein is CASSPGQSTDTQYF. The CDR3 DNA reads TGCGCCAGCAGCCCCGGACAAAGCACAGATACGCAGTATTTT.

The V gene is TRBV25-1, the J gene TRBJ2-7; 12 bases are shared with TRBD1. With 8 bases clipped from V and 3 bases from J, the junction kept 17 bases outside the gene matches. CDR3 length equals 18 residues. From germline, CDR1 is MGHDK and CDR2 SYGVNS. CDR3 coding DNA: TGTGCCAGCGGAGGCGGGACAGGGGGCGCCAATGACGGCTACGAGCAGTACTTC. Protein sequence: CASGGGTGGANDGYEQYF.

This clone was observed a single time. CDR3 protein: CASSARTGVEAFF. The DNA of the CDR3 is TGCGCCAGCAGCGCGCGGACAGGGGTGGAGGCTTTCTTT. The chain carries TRBV5-1 and TRBJ1-1; TRBD1 matches 9 bases. The CDR3 runs to 13 residues. V gave up 4 bases and J gave up 11 bases; unmatched junction bases: 9. Looked up from germline, CDR1 is SGHRS and CDR2 is YFSETQ. The full variable domain, with the rest looked up from reference TRBV5-1 and TRBJ1-1, is KAGVTQTPRYLIKTRGQQVTLSCSPISGHRSVSWYQQTPGQGLQFLFEYFSETQRNKGNFPGRFSGRQFSNSRSEMNVSTLELGDSALYLCASSARTGVEAFFGQGTRLTVV.

The gene calls are TRBV4-3 and TRBJ2-6; D is ambiguous. Germline V lookup: CDR1 LGHNA, CDR2 YSLEER. Trimming took off 2 bases at V and 2 bases at J, with 10 bases between the two ends. CDR3 length: 16 residues. The CDR3 DNA reads TGCGCCAGCAGCCAATCATCAGCACCTGGGGCCAACGTCCTGACTTTC. Encoded protein: CASSQSSAPGANVLTF.

The rearrangement joins TRBV19 to TRBJ2-3; perhaps TRBD1 as D (5 bases). Germline V gene lookup returns CDR1 LNHDA and CDR2 SQIVND (reference sequence). Trimming took 1 base from V and 3 from J, leaving 8 bases between them. CDR3 size: 14 residues. CDR3 amino acids: CASSIAAGTDTQYF. DNA for the CDR3: TGTGCCAGTAGTATAGCCGCAGGGACAGATACGCAGTATTTT.

CDR3 loop: CASSAGTSNLETQYF. In DNA form, the CDR3 reads TGTGCCAGCAGCGCCGGGACTAGCAATTTAGAGACCCAGTACTTC. This sequence joins TRBV9 and TRBJ2-5, with TRBD2 matching 9 bases. CDR1 is SGDLS, CDR2 YYNGEE, per germline. After removal of 3 bases from V and 4 bases from J, the junction contained 7 bases not matched to a gene. The CDR3 contains 15 residues.

The V and J genes are TRBV10-3 and TRBJ2-5; TRBD2 is a possible D gene (7 bases). The V gene lost 9 bases and the J gene lost 4 bases, with 12 bases spanning the gap. CDR3 size: 12 residues. Per the germline V gene, CDR1 is ENHRY and CDR2 is SYGVKD. The CDR3 loop is CAIGGGLETQYF. The CDR3 DNA reads as TGTGCCATAGGGGGGGGCCTAGAGACCCAGTACTTC.

The chain carries TRBV5-1 and TRBJ2-1; 9 nucleotides agree with TRBD2. The CDR3 consists of 15 residues. Germline trimming cut 1 base from V and 6 bases from J; bases unmatched to any gene: 5. Germline assignment: CDR1 SGHRS and CDR2 YFSETQ. The chain's CDR3 is CASSLTPSGANEQFF. CDR3 DNA: TGCGCCAGCAGCTTGACCCCTAGCGGGGCCAATGAGCAGTTCTTC.

This clone turned up a few times. The chain carries TRBV7-3 and TRBJ2-2; a weak D match, TRBD1 (5 bases). Trimming took off 5 bases at V and 0 bases at J, with 10 bases between the two ends. The germline gives CDR1 SGHTA, CDR2 FQGTGA. This CDR3 is built from 15 residues. The CDR3 nucleotides are TGTGCCAGCAGCCCCGCAGGGACGAACACCGGGGAGCTGTTTTTT. Translated: CASSPAGTNTGELFF.

The genes are TRBV25-1 and TRBJ2-3; no definite D call. V shed 4 bases and J shed 14 bases, with 13 bases lying between them. There are 11 residues in the CDR3. Germline lookup yields CDR1 MGHDK and CDR2 SYGVNS. CDR3 protein: CASSGPVKPYF. The DNA for the CDR3 is TGTGCCAGCAGTGGCCCCGTCAAGCCGTATTTT.

V is TRBV11-2 and J is TRBJ1-1; no definite D call. Germline lookup yields CDR1 SGHAT and CDR2 FQNNGV. Trimming took off 1 base at V and 4 bases at J, with 10 bases between the two ends. The CDR3 runs 14 residues. CDR3 bases: TGTGCCAGCAGCTTAGCCTCGCTCATCACTGAAGCTTTCTTT. Translating gives CASSLASLITEAFF.

The chain couples TRBV4-3 to TRBJ1-2, with a weak D call TRBD1 (6 bases). CDR3 size: 15 residues. The germline gives CDR1 LGHNA, CDR2 YSLEER. Between the trimmed V and J ends, which lost 0 bases and 6 bases, there was a span of 14 bases. The CDR3 is CASSQESQGPHGYTF. CDR3 DNA: TGCGCCAGCAGCCAAGAGTCCCAGGGGCCTCATGGCTACACCTTC.

This chain uses TRBV13 with TRBJ2-3; D unresolved. This CDR3 has 14 residues. Germline V gives CDR1 PRHDT, CDR2 FYEKMQ (reference sequence). V was shortened by 3 bases and J by 1 base, with 8 bases between the two germline ends. This CDR3 reads CASSFGTGTDTQYF. As DNA, the CDR3 is TGTGCCAGCAGCTTTGGCACGGGCACAGATACGCAGTATTTT.

This clone was observed a few times. The chain is built from TRBV27 and TRBJ2-1; D might be TRBD1 (5 bases). Deletions cut 4 bases from V and 7 bases from J, with 11 bases between. The germline CDR1 and CDR2 sequences are MNHEY and SMNVEV (reference sequence). CDR3 length: 13 amino acids. The CDR3 loop reads CASSSAGRNEQFF. CDR3 nucleotides: TGTGCCAGCAGTTCTGCAGGGCGAAATGAGCAGTTCTTC.

This clone was recorded a few times. The chain combines TRBV27 with TRBJ2-6, with no clear D. From germline, CDR1 is MNHEY and CDR2 SMNVEV (reference sequence). The CDR3 is 13 residues long. V gave up 8 bases and J gave up 2 bases, with 7 bases separating them. For the CDR3, the DNA is TGTGCCAGCGTCGGGCCTGGGGCCAACGTCCTGACTTTC. Protein product: CASVGPGANVLTF.

There are a few counts of this clone. This chain connects TRBV4-1 to TRBJ2-3; perhaps TRBD1 as D (5 bases). V was shortened by 4 bases and J by 1 base, with 9 bases between the two germline ends. Looked up from germline, CDR1 is MGHRA and CDR2 is YSYEKL. The CDR3 runs to 14 residues. The CDR3 DNA reads as TGCGCCAGCAGCCTATCGACAGGCACAGATACGCAGTATTTT. Protein: CASSLSTGTDTQYF.